These 10 T cell receptor beta chains originate from one sample sequenced in a study of cytomegalovirus exposure and HLA in healthy donors. The study ran its PCR with 60 Vbeta and 13 Jbeta primers. Produced via immunoSEQ multiplex PCR; TCRdb's table is partial and in-frame only. This sample has approximately 210,000 clones, with about 80% found just once. Sample: PBMCs. These TCRs come from a woman aged 45 to 65 in good health and CMV-seropositive.

V is TRBV4-1 and J is TRBJ1-2; D gene uncertain. Germline loops: CDR1 MGHRA, CDR2 YSYEKL. The V end lost 1 base, the J end lost 8 bases, and 5 bases lay between the germline ends. The CDR3 totals 11 residues. CDR3: CASSQGAGYTF. In DNA form, the CDR3 reads TGCGCCAGCAGCCAAGGCGCCGGCTACACCTTC.

This clone was found a few times. J is TRBJ2-1 and V is TRBV28; 9 nucleotides agree with TRBD1. Trimming at V came to 4 bases and at J to 6 bases, leaving 4 bases not matched to a gene. The CDR3 length is 14 residues. Germline CDR1 reads MDHEN; CDR2 reads SYDVKM. Here the CDR3 DNA reads TGTGCCAGCAGTTCATTGACAGGGGGCAATGAGCAGTTCTTC. This encodes CASSSLTGGNEQFF.

The table lists this clone with a count of one. The chain recombines TRBV2 with TRBJ2-7; D is possibly TRBD1 (5 bases). Trimming pared 9 bases from V and 1 base from J, leaving 22 bases between. The CDR3 runs to 16 residues. The germline V gene has CDR1 SNHLY and CDR2 FYNNEI. CDR3: CASNTNPGFRSYEQYF. CDR3 nucleotides: TGTGCCAGTAACACTAACCCAGGGTTTCGGTCCTACGAGCAGTACTTC.

V is TRBV18 and J is TRBJ1-3; TRBD1 matches 10 bases. CDR1 KGHSH and CDR2 LQKENI come from the germline V gene. The CDR3 length is 18 residues. The J segment lost 0 bases and the V segment lost 5 bases, leaving 10 bases of the junction unmatched. This CDR3 reads CASSDRDRGRSSGNTIYF. Written as DNA, the CDR3 is TGTGCCAGCTCAGACCGGGACAGGGGCCGGAGCTCTGGAAACACCATATATTTT.

CDR3 protein: CASSTDSLYEQYF. The DNA for the CDR3 is TGTGCCAGCAGCACGGACAGTCTCTACGAGCAGTACTTC. The rearrangement links TRBV7-9 to TRBJ2-7; the D gene is possibly TRBD1 (6 bases). The CDR3 sequence is 13 residues long. The V gene's germline CDR1 is SEHNR and CDR2 FQNEAQ (reference sequence). Between the trimmed V and J ends, which lost 5 bases and 3 bases, there was a span of 11 bases. The whole variable domain, filled in from reference TRBV7-9 and TRBJ2-7, reads DTGVSQNPRHKITKRGQNVTFRCDPISEHNRLYWYRQTLGQGPEFLTYFQNEAQLEKSRLLSDRFSAERPKGSFSTLEIQRTEQGDSAMYLCASSTDSLYEQYFGPGTRLTVT.

V gene TRBV4-1 combines with J gene TRBJ1-5, with 8 positions matching TRBD1. The V gene's germline CDR1 is MGHRA and CDR2 YSYEKL. The V segment lost 1 base and the J segment 5 bases; nucleotides outside the gene matches: 1. This CDR3 spans 14 amino acids. CDR3 residues: CASSQVQGDQPQHF. The CDR3 DNA follows: TGCGCCAGCAGCCAAGTACAGGGGGATCAGCCCCAGCATTTT.

This clone has only a few counts. The chain recombines TRBV5-1 with TRBJ2-7, with a possible D match to TRBD1 (6 bases). The CDR3 is 12 amino acids. Trimming took off 4 bases at V and 4 bases at J, with 9 bases between the two ends. From germline, CDR1 is SGHRS and CDR2 YFSETQ. CDR3 nucleotides: TGCGCCAGCAGCAAGGACAGTTACGAGCAGTACTTC. Amino acid sequence: CASSKDSYEQYF.

The chain carries TRBV7-2 and TRBJ1-1, with no clear D. CDR1 and CDR2 from the germline V gene are SGHTA and FQGNSA. The CDR3 covers 12 residues. V shed 5 bases and J shed 4 bases, with 8 bases lying between them. CDR3 sequence reads: CASSRQITEAFF. The CDR3 DNA follows: TGTGCCAGCAGCCGTCAGATCACTGAAGCTTTCTTT. Filled out from reference TRBV7-2 and TRBJ1-1, the complete variable domain reads GAGVSQSPSNKVTEKGKDVELRCDPISGHTALYWYRQSLGQGLEFLIYFQGNSAPDKSGLPSDRFSAERTGGSVSTLTIQRTQQEDSAVYLCASSRQITEAFFGQGTRLTVV.

The chain uses TRBV6-6 and TRBJ2-2; possibly TRBD1 for D (5 bases). With 3 bases removed from V and 6 bases from J, the gap between germline ends came to 14 bases. CDR1 and CDR2 from the germline V gene are MNHNY and SVGAGI (reference sequence). This CDR3 is built from 15 residues. DNA for the CDR3: TGTGCCAGCAGTTATAGGGCAGGGTTGGCCGGGGAGCTGTTTTTT. This gives the protein CASSYRAGLAGELFF.

The chain employs TRBV19 and TRBJ2-1, with D tentatively TRBD1 (6 bases). Germline V CDR1 and CDR2: LNHDA, SQIVND (reference sequence). V was shortened by 5 bases and J by 7 bases, with 18 bases between the two germline ends. The length of the CDR3 is 15 residues. The CDR3 protein is CASSWTAQTGNEQFF. The CDR3 DNA follows: TGTGCCAGTAGTTGGACAGCGCAAACGGGGAATGAGCAGTTCTTC. The entire variable domain, with the rest obtained from reference TRBV19 and TRBJ2-1, is as follows: DGGITQSPKYLFRKEGQNVTLSCEQNLNHDAMYWYRQDPGQGLRLIYYSQIVNDFQKGDIAEGYSVSREKKESFPLTVTSAQKNPTAFYLCASSWTAQTGNEQFFGPGTRLTVL.